This T cell receptor (beta chain) was documented in a study of blood T cell repertoires in COVID-19. The repertoire was sequenced with immunoSEQ multiplex PCR; TCRdb's copy has only in-frame clones and lacks some. The sample contains roughly 190,000 clones, approximately 85% of which appear only once. Recovery meant two consecutive negative NP/OP PCR tests, professional clearance, or resolved symptoms. The CDR3 is made up of 14 amino acids. The ends lost 6 bases at V and 6 bases at J; junction bases unmatched: 9. Germline V gives CDR1 MNHEY, CDR2 SMNVEV (reference sequence). The chain uses TRBV27 and TRBJ1-1; 8 positions agree with TRBD1. The receptor was derived from a man aged 40-55 years who had recovered from COVID-19. Specimen: PBMCs or T cells enriched from blood (not recorded which). The CDR3: CASRLDRVASEAFF. The CDR3 region has the DNA TGTGCCAGCAGACTGGACAGGGTAGCTTCTGAAGCTTTCTTT.